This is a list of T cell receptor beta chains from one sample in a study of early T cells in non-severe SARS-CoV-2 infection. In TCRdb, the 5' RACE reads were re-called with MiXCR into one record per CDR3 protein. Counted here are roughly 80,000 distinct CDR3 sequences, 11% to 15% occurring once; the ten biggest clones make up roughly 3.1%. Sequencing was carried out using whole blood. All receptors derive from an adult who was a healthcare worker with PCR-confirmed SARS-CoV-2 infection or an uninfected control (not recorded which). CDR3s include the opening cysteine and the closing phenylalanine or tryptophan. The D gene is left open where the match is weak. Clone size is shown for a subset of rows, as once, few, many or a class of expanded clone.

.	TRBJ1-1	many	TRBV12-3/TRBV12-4	TGTGCCAGCAGTCCCTCCCGAACCAACACTGAAGCTTTCTTT	CASSPSRTNTEAFF
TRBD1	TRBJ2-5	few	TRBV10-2	TGCGCCAGCAGTGCCCATGACAGGGAAGAGACCCAGTACTTC	CASSAHDREETQYF
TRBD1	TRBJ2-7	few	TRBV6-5	TGTGCCAGCAGTAAAGACAGGGGCAGCTCCTACGAGCAGTACTTC	CASSKDRGSSYEQYF
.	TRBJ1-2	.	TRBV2	TGTGCCAGCAGTGAATACCGCGTCTATGGCTACACCTTC	CASSEYRVYGYTF
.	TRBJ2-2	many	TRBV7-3	TGTGCCAGCAGCTTGGTCAGCCACACCGGGGAGCTGTTTTTT	CASSLVSHTGELFF
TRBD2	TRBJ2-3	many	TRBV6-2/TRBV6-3	TGTGCCAGCAGTTCGAGGACTAGCGGGAGCACAGATACGCAGTATTTT	CASSSRTSGSTDTQYF
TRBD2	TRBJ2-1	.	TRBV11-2	TGTGCCAGCAGCGACTTGGGACTAGTTAGAGGTGAGCAGTTCTTC	CASSDLGLVRGEQFF
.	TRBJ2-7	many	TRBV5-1	TGCGCCAGCAGCGGGGGGACTTCGTACGAGCAGTACTTC	CASSGGTSYEQYF
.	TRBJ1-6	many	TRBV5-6	TGTGCCAGCAGCTTGGTAGGGCTAGGCCCTAATTCACCCCTCCACTTT	CASSLVGLGPNSPLHF
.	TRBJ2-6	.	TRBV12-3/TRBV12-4	TGTGCCAGCACCCAGGGGGGCTCTGGGGCCAACGTCCTGACTTTC	CASTQGGSGANVLTF
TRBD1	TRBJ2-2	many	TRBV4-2	TGTGCCAGCAGCTTCGACAGGGGAAACACCGGGGAGCTGTTTTTT	CASSFDRGNTGELFF
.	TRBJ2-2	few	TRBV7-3	TGTGCCAGCAGCTCCTCAGGGGCCGGGGAGCTGTTTTTT	CASSSSGAGELFF
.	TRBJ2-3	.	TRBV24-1	TGTGCCACCAGTCTCACAGATACGCAGTATTTT	CATSLTDTQYF
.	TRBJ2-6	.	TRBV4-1	TGCGCCAGCAGCCAAGATTATAGGACCTCTGGGGCCAACGTCCTGACTTTC	CASSQDYRTSGANVLTF
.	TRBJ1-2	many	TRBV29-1	TGCAGCGACAGGGCCTATGGCTACACCTTC	CSDRAYGYTF
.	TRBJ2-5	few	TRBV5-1	TGCGCCAGCAGCAGATGGGGGGGCCCCGAGACCCAGTACTTC	CASSRWGGPETQYF
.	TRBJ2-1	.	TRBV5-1	TGCGCCAGCAGCTTGGAGGCCAGCAGCAGCTCCTACAATGAGCAGTTCTTC	CASSLEASSSSYNEQFF
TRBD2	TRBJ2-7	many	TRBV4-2	TGTGCCAGCAGCCAAACCCCCGGCTTAGCGGGAGGGCAGTACTTC	CASSQTPGLAGGQYF
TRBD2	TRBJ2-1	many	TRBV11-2	TGTGCCAGCAGCTTATGGTTCCTAGCGGGCTCCTACAATGAGCAGTTCTTC	CASSLWFLAGSYNEQFF
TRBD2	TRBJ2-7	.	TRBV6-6	TGTGCCAGCAGTGCCGGGACTAGCGGGAGGCAGTACTTC	CASSAGTSGRQYF
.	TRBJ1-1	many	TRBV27	TGTGCCAGCAGTTTAGGCAGGGGCAGAATTTCTGAAGCTTTCTTT	CASSLGRGRISEAFF
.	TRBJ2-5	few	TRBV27	TGTGCCAGCAGTCATCAAGAGACCCAGTACTTC	CASSHQETQYF
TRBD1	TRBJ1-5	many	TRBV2	TGTGCCAGCAGCATCACAGGGGTACAGCCCCAGCATTTT	CASSITGVQPQHF
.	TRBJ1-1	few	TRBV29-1	TGCAGCGTCACCAGGATGGGGACTGAAGCTTTCTTT	CSVTRMGTEAFF
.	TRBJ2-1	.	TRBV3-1	TGTGCCAGCAGCCAAGATCGGGTGGGAGAGCAGTTCTTC	CASSQDRVGEQFF